These 24 T cell receptor beta chains came from one sample sequenced in a study of cytomegalovirus exposure and HLA in healthy donors. Sequencing was performed with immunoSEQ multiplex PCR; in TCRdb, only in-frame clones are kept and a portion is missing. Here the sample spans about 340,000 clones, more than 80% being singletons. The source material was PBMCs. Receptor source: a woman between 18 and 30 years old in good health and CMV-seronegative.

The chain is built from TRBV15 and TRBJ1-5, with D tentatively TRBD1 (6 bases). Germline values: CDR1 LNHNV, CDR2 YYDKDF (reference sequence). V shed 4 bases and J shed 7 bases, with 17 bases lying between them. The CDR3 totals 15 residues. The CDR3 sequence: CATSIQRGGHQPQHF. As DNA, the CDR3 is TGTGCCACCAGCATCCAAAGGGGGGGGCACCAGCCCCAGCATTTT.

The chain combines TRBV10-3 with TRBJ2-1, with 14 bases matching TRBD2. CDR1 ENHRY and CDR2 SYGVKD come from the germline V gene. After removal of 8 bases from V and 9 bases from J, the junction contained 3 bases not matched to a gene. There are 13 residues in the CDR3. The CDR3 is CAIGTSGSGEQFF. As DNA, the CDR3 is TGTGCCATCGGGACTAGCGGGAGCGGTGAGCAGTTCTTC.

The chain combines TRBV27 with TRBJ1-2; a possible D gene is TRBD1 (5 bases). Germline CDR1 is MNHEY and CDR2 is SMNVEV (reference sequence). This CDR3 has 14 residues. Trimming took off 4 bases at V and 7 bases at J, with 16 bases between the two ends. The CDR3 DNA reads as TGTGCCAGCAGTTCCCCCATAAGGGGAGGTGGCTACACCTTC. The encoded protein is CASSSPIRGGGYTF.

J is TRBJ1-3 and V is TRBV7-8; possible D gene TRBD1, 6 bases. Trimming shortened V by 5 bases and J by 0 bases, and 11 bases separated the two germline ends. Germline values: CDR1 SGHVS, CDR2 FQNEAQ. There are 15 residues in the CDR3. CDR3 sequence (DNA): TGTGCCAGCAGCGACAGGCGGATCTCTGGAAACACCATATATTTT. It is translated as CASSDRRISGNTIYF.

The chain combines TRBV5-8 with TRBJ2-7, with TRBD1 matching 8 bases. The germline gives CDR1 SGHTS, CDR2 YDEGEE. This CDR3 region has 16 residues. Germline trimming cut 4 bases from V and 0 bases from J; bases unmatched to any gene: 9. The CDR3 DNA reads as TGTGCCAGCAGCCCAGGGGGCGGGCGTCGCTCCTACGAGCAGTACTTC. As protein: CASSPGGGRRSYEQYF.

In DNA, the CDR3 is TGTGCCAGCAGCGGGGGACAGGGCACAGATACGCAGTATTTT. The encoded protein is CASSGGQGTDTQYF. V is TRBV5-4 and J is TRBJ2-3; 8 bases map to TRBD1. V shed 4 bases and J 1 base; nucleotides not matched to a gene: 2. Germline lookup yields CDR1 SGHNT and CDR2 YYREEE (reference sequence). CDR3 length: 14 amino acids.

This rearrangement joins TRBV27 to TRBJ2-3, with no clear D. The CDR3 extends over 13 amino acids. V lost 0 bases and J lost 4, with 5 bases in between. CDR1 and CDR2 (germline): MNHEY, SMNVEV (reference sequence). DNA for the CDR3: TGTGCCAGCAGTTTATCGTTCGCAGATACGCAGTATTTT. Translation gives CASSLSFADTQYF.

The genes are TRBV18 and TRBJ2-1; 8 bases line up with TRBD2. The germline gives CDR1 KGHSH, CDR2 LQKENI. The CDR3 consists of 15 residues. V trimming: 6 bases; J trimming: 5 bases; junction bases outside the gene matches: 9. The CDR3 coding sequence is TGTGCCAGCTCCCCGGGGACTAGGCGAAACAATGAGCAGTTCTTC. Translating gives CASSPGTRRNNEQFF.

The rearrangement uses TRBV5-1 and TRBJ2-2; D may be TRBD1 (5 bases). The CDR3 is 13 amino acids. CDR1 is SGHRS and CDR2 is YFSETQ in the germline V gene. V was pared by 5 bases and J by 4 bases, with 9 bases between. In DNA form, the CDR3 reads TGCGCCAGCAGGGGGCCCCTCACCGGGGAGCTGTTTTTT. It translates to CASRGPLTGELFF.

This clone was observed once. The V call is TRBV7-9, the J call TRBJ1-2; possible D gene TRBD1, 5 bases. CDR1 is SEHNR, CDR2 FQNEAQ, per germline (reference sequence). The V gene lost 5 bases and the J gene lost 8 bases, with 12 bases spanning the gap. This CDR3 comprises 12 residues. CDR3 bases: TGTGCCAGCAGCCCCTCCGGGGGAGGCTACACCTTC. It encodes CASSPSGGGYTF.

The DNA of the CDR3 is TGCGCCAGCAGCTTGTTCGCGGGAGATGTAGATGAGCAGTTCTTC. It translates to CASSLFAGDVDEQFF. The chain has TRBV5-1 and TRBJ2-1, with 7 nucleotides matching TRBD2. The V and J ends lost 1 base and 8 bases, in that order; junction bases with no gene match: 9. CDR3 length: 15 amino acids. CDR1 and CDR2 (germline): SGHRS, YFSETQ.

This clone was picked up one time. Other DNA sequences from this sample encode an identical CDR3 as well. V gene TRBV5-1 combines with J gene TRBJ2-1; TRBD2 is a possible D gene (5 bases). This CDR3 spans 15 amino acids. Per germline, CDR1 SGHRS and CDR2 YFSETQ. Trimming cost V 0 bases and J 4 bases, with 11 bases left between them. The CDR3 loop reads CASSLVAGAYNEQFF. The CDR3 DNA reads as TGCGCCAGCAGCTTGGTGGCGGGCGCATACAATGAGCAGTTCTTC.

This clone was found a few times. This rearrangement joins TRBV7-2 to TRBJ2-2; D gene uncertain. CDR3 length: 13 residues. Trimming left V 5 bases short and J 7 bases short, with 11 bases between. Germline CDR1 and CDR2: SGHTA and FQGNSA. The CDR3: CASSQMQYGELFF. DNA for the CDR3: TGTGCCAGCAGCCAAATGCAGTACGGGGAGCTGTTTTTT.

The chain joins TRBV6-5 to TRBJ2-7, with TRBD2 matching over 8 bases. The CDR3 covers 16 residues. Germline V gene data show CDR1 as MNHEY and CDR2 as SVGAGI. After removal of 0 bases from V and 4 bases from J, the junction contained 8 bases not matched to a gene. CDR3 DNA sequence: TGTGCCAGCAGTTACTCGAGGGTTACGGGGGGGTACGAGCAGTACTTC. Protein product: CASSYSRVTGGYEQYF.

The V call is TRBV6-5, the J call TRBJ2-7, with TRBD1 matching 7 bases. With V trimmed by 6 bases and J by 2 bases, 4 bases remained unmatched. The germline V gene encodes CDR1 MNHEY and CDR2 SVGAGI. This CDR3 contains 13 residues. The DNA for the CDR3 is TGTGCCAGCAGCTCACAGGGGACCTACGAGCAGTACTTC. This gives the protein CASSSQGTYEQYF.

The chain combines TRBV19 with TRBJ1-5; D is possibly TRBD1 (5 bases). CDR1 LNHDA and CDR2 SQIVND come from the germline V gene (reference sequence). The CDR3 contains 12 residues. Trimming left V 5 bases short and J 9 bases short, with 11 bases between. The CDR3 bases are TGTGCCAGTAGTCATTCCCAGGGGCCCCAGCATTTT. As protein: CASSHSQGPQHF.

The gene calls are TRBV28 and TRBJ2-2; possibly TRBD2 for D (5 bases). V lost 3 bases, J lost 5 bases, and 10 bases lay in between. This CDR3 spans 14 amino acids. CDR1 and CDR2 from the germline V gene are MDHEN and SYDVKM. The CDR3 DNA follows: TGTGCCAGCAGTTTTTTCTCGGGGACCGGGGAGCTGTTTTTT. This sequence encodes CASSFFSGTGELFF.

The chain employs TRBV10-3 and TRBJ1-1; no reliable D call. Looked up from germline, CDR1 is ENHRY and CDR2 is SYGVKD. The CDR3 contains 12 residues. Trimming cost V 0 bases and J 6 bases, with 5 bases left between them. CDR3 nucleotides: TGTGCCATCAGTGAGTCGTCTTCTGAAGCTTTCTTT. Its protein product is CAISESSSEAFF.

The chain is built from TRBV4-3 and TRBJ2-7; 9 bases fit TRBD2. The CDR3 loop spans 16 amino acids. CDR1 and CDR2 (germline): LGHNA, YSLEER. Trimming took 2 bases from V and 0 from J; bases not matched to a gene: 5. The CDR3 region is CASSQRWTSVSYEQYF. The CDR3 nucleotides are TGCGCCAGCAGCCAAAGGTGGACTAGCGTCTCCTACGAGCAGTACTTC.

This chain joins TRBV6-5 and TRBJ2-1; 9 nucleotides line up with TRBD2. CDR3 size: 14 residues. The germline V gene has CDR1 MNHEY and CDR2 SVGAGI. V lost 7 bases, J lost 6 bases, and 7 bases stayed unmatched. CDR3 residues: CASIRGRGGNEQFF. CDR3 nucleotides: TGTGCCAGCATTCGCGGGCGGGGGGGCAATGAGCAGTTCTTC.

This chain links TRBV5-1 with TRBJ2-7; TRBD2 agrees at 13 bases. Per germline, CDR1 SGHRS and CDR2 YFSETQ. The CDR3 is 15 residues long. The junction had 6 bases not matched to a gene; V was cut back by 4 bases and J by 5 bases. DNA for the CDR3: TGCGCCAGCAGCCCCGGACTAGCGGGAGTACACGAGCAGTACTTC. Translated, it gives CASSPGLAGVHEQYF.

V is TRBV14 and J is TRBJ1-2, with TRBD1 as a possible D gene (5 bases). The V gene's germline CDR1 is SGHDN and CDR2 FVKESK. V was shortened by 1 base and J by 7 bases, with 19 bases between the two germline ends. This CDR3 contains 16 residues. CDR3 loop: CASSQVRDSSLFGYTF. The CDR3 DNA reads TGTGCCAGCAGCCAAGTTCGGGACTCATCCCTATTTGGCTACACCTTC.

The gene calls are TRBV15 and TRBJ1-4; tentative D call: TRBD1 (6 bases). Germline values: CDR1 LNHNV, CDR2 YYDKDF (reference sequence). CDR3 length: 13 amino acids. V lost 2 bases to trimming and J lost 7 bases, with 8 bases between them. CDR3 protein: CATSRQGPEKLFF. The CDR3 DNA reads TGTGCCACCAGCAGACAGGGGCCTGAAAAACTGTTTTTT.

The rearrangement uses TRBV29-1 and TRBJ2-1, with 13 bases matching TRBD2. CDR3 length: 13 amino acids. Germline loops: CDR1 SQVTM, CDR2 ANQGSEA. With V trimmed by 4 bases and J by 10 bases, 4 bases remained unmatched. Written as DNA, the CDR3 is TGCAGCGTTGCGGGACTAGCGGGGCAGGAGCAGTTCTTC. Translation gives CSVAGLAGQEQFF.